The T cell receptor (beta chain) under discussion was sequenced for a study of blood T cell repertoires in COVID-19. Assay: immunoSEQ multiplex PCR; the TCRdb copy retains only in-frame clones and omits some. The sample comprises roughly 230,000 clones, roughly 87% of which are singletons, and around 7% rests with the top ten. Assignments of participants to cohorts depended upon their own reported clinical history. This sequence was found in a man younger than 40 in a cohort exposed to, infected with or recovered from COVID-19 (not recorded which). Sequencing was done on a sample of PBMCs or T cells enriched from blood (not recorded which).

The CDR3: CASSPRQDRSSYNEQFF. Here the CDR3 DNA reads TGTGCCAGCAGCCCCCGACAGGACAGGAGCTCCTACAATGAGCAGTTCTTC. The J gene is TRBJ2-1, the V gene TRBV11-3, with TRBD1 identical over 7 bases. Germline CDR1 and CDR2: SGHNT and YENEEA. With V trimmed by 5 bases and J by 0 bases, 10 bases remained unmatched. The CDR3 has 17 amino acids.